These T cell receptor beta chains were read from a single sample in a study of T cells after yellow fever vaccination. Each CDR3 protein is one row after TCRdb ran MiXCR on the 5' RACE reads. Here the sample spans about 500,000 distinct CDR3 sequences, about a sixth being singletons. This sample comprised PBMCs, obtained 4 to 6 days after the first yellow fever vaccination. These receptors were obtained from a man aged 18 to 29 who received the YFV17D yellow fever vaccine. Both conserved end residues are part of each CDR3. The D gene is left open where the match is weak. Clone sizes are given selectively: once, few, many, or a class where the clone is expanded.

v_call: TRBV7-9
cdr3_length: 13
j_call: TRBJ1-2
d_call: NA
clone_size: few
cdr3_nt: TGTGCCAGCAGCTCTCAGCAGGGTAATGGCTACACCTTC
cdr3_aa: CASSSQQGNGYTF

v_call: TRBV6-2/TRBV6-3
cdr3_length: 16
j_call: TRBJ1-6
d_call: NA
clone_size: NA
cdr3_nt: TGTGCCAGCAGTTACTCGTGGGCAGGGCCGGATTCACCCCTCCACTTT
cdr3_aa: CASSYSWAGPDSPLHF

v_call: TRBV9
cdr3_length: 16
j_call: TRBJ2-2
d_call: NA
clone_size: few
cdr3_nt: TGTGCCAGCAGCGCCGCGGGGGCGCTTATGACCGGGGAGCTGTTTTTT
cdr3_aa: CASSAAGALMTGELFF

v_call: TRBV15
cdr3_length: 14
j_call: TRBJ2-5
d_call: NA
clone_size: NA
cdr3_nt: TGTGCCACCAGCAGAGATAGCGGCTGGGAGACCCAGTACTTC
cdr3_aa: CATSRDSGWETQYF

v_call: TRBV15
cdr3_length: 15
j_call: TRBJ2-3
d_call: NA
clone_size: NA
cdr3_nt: TGTGCCACCAGCAGAGTACCTAGCCACACAGATACGCAGTATTTT
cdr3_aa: CATSRVPSHTDTQYF

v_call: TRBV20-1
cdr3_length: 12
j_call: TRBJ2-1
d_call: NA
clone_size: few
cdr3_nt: TGCAGTGCTCCCGAAGGCTACAATGAGCAGTTCTTC
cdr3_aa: CSAPEGYNEQFF

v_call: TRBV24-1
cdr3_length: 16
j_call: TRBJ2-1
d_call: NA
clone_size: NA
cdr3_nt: TGTGCCACCAGTGACCCCGACTCGCACAATTACAATGAGCAGTTCTTC
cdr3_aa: CATSDPDSHNYNEQFF

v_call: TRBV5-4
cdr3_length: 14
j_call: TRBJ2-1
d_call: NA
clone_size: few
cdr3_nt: TGTGCCAGCGCGCGACGGGACCAAGGAAATGAGCAGTTCTTC
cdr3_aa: CASARRDQGNEQFF

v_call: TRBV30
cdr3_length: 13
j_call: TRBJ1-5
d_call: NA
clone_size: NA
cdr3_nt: TGTGCCTGGAGTGTGCTGCTAGATCAGCCCCAGCATTTT
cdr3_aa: CAWSVLLDQPQHF

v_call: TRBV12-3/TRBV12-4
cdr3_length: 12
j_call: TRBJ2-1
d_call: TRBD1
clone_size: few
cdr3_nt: TGTGCCAGCATCGGGACAGGGGGTGAGCAGTTCTTC
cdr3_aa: CASIGTGGEQFF

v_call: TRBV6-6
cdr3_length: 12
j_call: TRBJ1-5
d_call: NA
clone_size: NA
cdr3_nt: TGTGCCAGCGGACAGATCAATCAGCCCCAGCATTTT
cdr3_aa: CASGQINQPQHF

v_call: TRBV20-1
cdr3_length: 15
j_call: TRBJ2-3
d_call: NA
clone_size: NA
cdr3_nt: TGCAGTGCTAGAAATTCAGGGCAGGGAGGAGATACGCAGTATTTT
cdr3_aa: CSARNSGQGGDTQYF

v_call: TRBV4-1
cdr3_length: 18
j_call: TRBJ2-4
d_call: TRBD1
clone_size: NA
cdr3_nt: TGCGCCAGCAGCCAAGATCCCTTTAGGACAGGGGACTCCAACATTCAGTACTTC
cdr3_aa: CASSQDPFRTGDSNIQYF

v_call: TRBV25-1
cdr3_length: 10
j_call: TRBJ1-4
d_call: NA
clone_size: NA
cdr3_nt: TGTGCCAGCAGTGATGAAAAACTGTTTTTT
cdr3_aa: CASSDEKLFF

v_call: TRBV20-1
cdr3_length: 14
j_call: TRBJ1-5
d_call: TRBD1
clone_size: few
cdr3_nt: TGCAGTACTAACTTACCGGGACAGGGAGAGCCCCAGCATTTT
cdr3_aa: CSTNLPGQGEPQHF

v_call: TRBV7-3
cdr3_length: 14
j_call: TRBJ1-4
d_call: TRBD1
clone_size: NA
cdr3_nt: TGTGCCAGCAGCTTTGGACAGGCTAATGAAAAACTGTTTTTT
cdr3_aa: CASSFGQANEKLFF

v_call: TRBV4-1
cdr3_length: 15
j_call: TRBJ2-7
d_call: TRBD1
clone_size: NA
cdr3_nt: TGCGCCAGCAGCCAGTGGACAGGGGCGGGCTACGAGCAGTACTTC
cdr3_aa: CASSQWTGAGYEQYF

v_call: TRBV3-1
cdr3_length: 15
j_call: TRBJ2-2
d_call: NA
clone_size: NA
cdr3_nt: TGTGCCAGCAGCTGGTACAGGGAGGACACCGGGGAGCTGTTTTTT
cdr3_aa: CASSWYREDTGELFF

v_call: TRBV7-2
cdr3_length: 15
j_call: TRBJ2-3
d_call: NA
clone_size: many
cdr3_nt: TGTGCCAGCAGCTTAGTGGACGGGAGCACAGATACGCAGTATTTT
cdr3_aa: CASSLVDGSTDTQYF

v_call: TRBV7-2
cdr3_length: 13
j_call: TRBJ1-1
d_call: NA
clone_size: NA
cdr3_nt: TGTGCCAGCACCGCGCCGGGAGGGCTTTTGGCTTTCTTT
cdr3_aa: CASTAPGGLLAFF

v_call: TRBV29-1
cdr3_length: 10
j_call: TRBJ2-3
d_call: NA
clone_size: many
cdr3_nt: TGCAGCGTTGAAATTGATACGCAGTATTTT
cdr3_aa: CSVEIDTQYF

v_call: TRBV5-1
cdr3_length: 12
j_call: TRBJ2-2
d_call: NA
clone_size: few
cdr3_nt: TGCGCCAGCAGTGATTTAACCGGGGAGCTGTTTTTT
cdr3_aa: CASSDLTGELFF

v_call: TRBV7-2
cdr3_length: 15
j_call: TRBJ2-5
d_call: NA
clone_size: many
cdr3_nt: TGTGCCAGCAGCTTGGCCGGCTCCTGGGGGGAGACCCAGTACTTC
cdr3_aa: CASSLAGSWGETQYF

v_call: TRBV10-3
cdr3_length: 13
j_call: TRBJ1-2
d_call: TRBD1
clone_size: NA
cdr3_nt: TGTGCCATCAATTCCGGGGACAGAACTGGCTACACCTTC
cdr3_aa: CAINSGDRTGYTF

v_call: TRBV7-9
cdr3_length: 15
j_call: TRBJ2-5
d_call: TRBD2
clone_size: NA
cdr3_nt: TGTGCCAGCAGCTTAGTAGGCCGGGGGGTAGAGACCCAGTACTTC
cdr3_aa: CASSLVGRGVETQYF

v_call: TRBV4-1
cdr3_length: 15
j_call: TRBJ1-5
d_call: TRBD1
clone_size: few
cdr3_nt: TGCGCCAGCAGCCAGGGGACAGCCCTCAATCAGCCCCAGCATTTT
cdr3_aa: CASSQGTALNQPQHF

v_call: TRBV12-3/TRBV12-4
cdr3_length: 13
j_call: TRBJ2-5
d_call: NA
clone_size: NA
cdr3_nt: TGTGCCAGCAGCTTACAGATGCAAGAGACCCAGTACTTC
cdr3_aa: CASSLQMQETQYF

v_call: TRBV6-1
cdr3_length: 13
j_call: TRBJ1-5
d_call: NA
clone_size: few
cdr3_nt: TGTGCCAGCATTGGGGTTAGCAATCAGCCCCAGCATTTT
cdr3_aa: CASIGVSNQPQHF

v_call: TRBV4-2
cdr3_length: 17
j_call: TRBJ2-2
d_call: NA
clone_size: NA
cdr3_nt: TGTGCCAGCAGCCAAGAGGTTCGGCGGACGAACACCGGGGAGCTGTTTTTT
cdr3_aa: CASSQEVRRTNTGELFF

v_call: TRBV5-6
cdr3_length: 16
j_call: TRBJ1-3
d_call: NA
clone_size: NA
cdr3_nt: TGTGCCAGCAGCTTGGCCGAGGGTTTCATCGGAAACACCATATATTTT
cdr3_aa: CASSLAEGFIGNTIYF

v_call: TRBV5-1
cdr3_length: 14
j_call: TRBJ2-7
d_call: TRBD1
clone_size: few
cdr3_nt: TGCGCCAGCAGCTTGGGAGGGGGCCTCAACGAGCAGTACTTC
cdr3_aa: CASSLGGGLNEQYF

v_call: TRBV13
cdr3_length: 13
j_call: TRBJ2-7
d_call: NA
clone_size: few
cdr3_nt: TGTGCCAGCAGCTTGAGGGGATACTACGAGCAGTACTTC
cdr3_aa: CASSLRGYYEQYF

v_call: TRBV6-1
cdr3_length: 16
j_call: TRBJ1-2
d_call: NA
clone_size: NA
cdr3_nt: TGTGCCAGCAGTGGATACGTCGGGGTCACGAACTATGGCTACACCTTC
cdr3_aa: CASSGYVGVTNYGYTF

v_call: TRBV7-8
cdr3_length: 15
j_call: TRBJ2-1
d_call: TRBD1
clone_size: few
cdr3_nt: TGTGCCAGCAGCGCACAGGGGGCCACCTACAATGAGCAGTTCTTC
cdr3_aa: CASSAQGATYNEQFF

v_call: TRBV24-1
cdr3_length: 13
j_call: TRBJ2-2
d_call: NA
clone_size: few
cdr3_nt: TGTGCCACCAGGACAGGGAACACCGGGGAGCTGTTTTTT
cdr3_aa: CATRTGNTGELFF

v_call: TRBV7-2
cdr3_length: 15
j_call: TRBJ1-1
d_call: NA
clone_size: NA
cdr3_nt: TGTGCCAGCAGCTTAGTGGCGGAGGTTTATATTGAAGCTTTCTTT
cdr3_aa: CASSLVAEVYIEAFF